Listed below are T cell receptor beta chains from one sample, sequenced in a study of shared clonotypes between healthy human individuals. Assay: immunoSEQ multiplex PCR; the TCRdb copy retains only in-frame clones and omits some. Of over 700,000 clones in the sample, approximately 77% were seen once. The specimen was memory CD4+ T cells sorted from blood. The origin of the receptors is a woman aged 25-40 years in good health. Both conserved end residues are part of each CDR3. Each record gives: clone size, CDR3 length, J gene, V gene, D gene, CDR3 protein, CDR3 DNA. The D gene is left open where the match is weak. The size entry is marked missing in some rows and otherwise reads once, few, many or a size class.

- 15 TRBJ1-5 TRBV28 - CASRSGRANNQPQHF TGTGCCAGCAGATCCGGGAGGGCCAACAATCAGCCCCAGCATTTT
- 14 TRBJ2-5 TRBV5-5 - CASSTLGFQETQYF TGTGCCAGCAGCACACTAGGGTTCCAAGAGACCCAGTACTTC
- 12 TRBJ2-7 TRBV7-3 - CASSELAGEQYF TGTGCCAGCAGCGAGTTGGCCGGCGAGCAGTACTTC
- 14 TRBJ2-5 TRBV7-9 - CASSLARGGETQYF TGTGCCAGCAGCTTAGCCAGGGGGGGAGAGACCCAGTACTTC
- 15 TRBJ2-3 TRBV4-2 - CASSLGVLTPHTQYF TGTGCCAGCAGCTTGGGGGTTCTCACTCCACATACGCAGTATTTT
- 17 TRBJ2-6 TRBV6-4 - CASSDPEGGSGANVLTF TGTGCCAGCAGTGACCCAGAAGGGGGCTCTGGGGCCAACGTCCTGACTTTC
- 14 TRBJ2-1 TRBV29-1 - CSVTSRDRYNEQFF TGCAGCGTTACTAGCAGGGATCGCTACAATGAGCAGTTCTTC
few 16 TRBJ2-2 TRBV5-1 - CASSLEVAKNTGELFF TGCGCCAGCAGCTTGGAGGTAGCAAAGAACACCGGGGAGCTGTTTTTT
- 16 TRBJ1-2 TRBV28 - CASSLSRRGPSRGYTF TGTGCCAGCAGTTTAAGTAGGAGGGGCCCCTCGCGGGGCTACACCTTC
- 15 TRBJ2-7 TRBV19 TRBD1 CASSGTGGPLGEQYF TGTGCCAGTAGTGGGACAGGGGGCCCTCTAGGCGAGCAGTACTTC
- 15 TRBJ2-7 TRBV10-3 TRBD1 CAISGPGQGANEQYF TGTGCCATCAGTGGTCCGGGACAGGGGGCAAACGAGCAGTACTTC
- 15 TRBJ2-3 TRBV5-1 - CASSLAVGTTDTQYF TGCGCCAGCAGCTTGGCCGTCGGGACCACAGATACGCAGTATTTT
- 13 TRBJ2-5 TRBV7-3 TRBD2 CASSFLAGKTQYF TGTGCCAGCAGCTTCTTAGCGGGAAAGACCCAGTACTTC
few 12 TRBJ2-1 TRBV7-2 - CASSLNHNEQFF TGTGCCAGCAGCTTAAATCACAATGAGCAGTTCTTC
- 11 TRBJ1-1 TRBV20-1 - CSAAGAGRAFF TGCAGTGCGGCGGGGGCAGGGCGGGCTTTCTTT
- 17 TRBJ1-2 TRBV28 - CASSLRVGLGANYGYTF TGTGCCAGCAGTTTAAGGGTCGGGCTGGGAGCTAACTATGGCTACACCTTC
- 17 TRBJ2-1 TRBV18 TRBD2 CASSPRVGLAGEPEQFF TGTGCCAGCTCACCACGAGTTGGGCTAGCGGGAGAGCCTGAGCAGTTCTTC
- 16 TRBJ2-2 TRBV4-1 - CASTQTGLQAGGELFF TGCGCCAGCACTCAAACTGGCCTCCAGGCCGGCGGGGAGCTGTTTTTT
- 12 TRBJ2-5 TRBV5-1 - CASRGGSGTQYF TGCGCCAGCAGAGGGGGTTCCGGGACCCAGTACTTC
- 14 TRBJ2-2 TRBV29-1 - CSVKWGTNTGELFF TGCAGCGTTAAATGGGGTACGAACACCGGGGAGCTGTTTTTT
- 15 TRBJ2-3 TRBV7-9 - CASQRHGRVEDTQYF TGTGCCAGCCAAAGGCACGGCAGGGTAGAAGATACGCAGTATTTT
- 12 TRBJ2-5 TRBV29-1 TRBD2 CSARTSQETQYF TGCAGCGCCAGGACTAGTCAAGAGACCCAGTACTTC
once 18 TRBJ2-6 TRBV5-1 TRBD1 CASSSIAGQGSGANVLTF TGCGCCAGCAGTTCCATCGCGGGACAGGGGTCTGGGGCCAACGTCCTGACTTTC
once 17 TRBJ2-2 TRBV7-9 TRBD2 CASSLVRAGTNTGELFF TGTGCCAGCAGCTTAGTCCGAGCGGGAACGAACACCGGGGAGCTGTTTTTT
- 11 TRBJ2-1 TRBV18 - CASSPSAGQFF TGTGCCAGCTCACCCTCGGCGGGGCAGTTCTTC
- 16 TRBJ1-5 TRBV28 - CASSLPREGSNQPQHF TGTGCCAGCAGTTTACCCAGGGAGGGTAGCAATCAGCCCCAGCATTTT
many 14 TRBJ1-2 TRBV7-9 - CASSLGTTNYGYTF TGTGCCAGCAGCTTAGGGACCACTAACTATGGCTACACCTTC
- 18 TRBJ1-2 TRBV28 TRBD1 CASRTPGQGGGLNYGYTF TGTGCCAGCAGAACCCCGGGACAGGGAGGAGGCCTTAACTATGGCTACACCTTC
- 13 TRBJ2-5 TRBV15 - CATSRDNVETQYF TGTGCCACCAGCAGAGATAACGTGGAGACCCAGTACTTC
- 15 TRBJ1-5 TRBV5-6 - CASSFWQGFDQPQHF TGTGCCAGCAGCTTTTGGCAGGGCTTTGATCAGCCCCAGCATTTT
- 18 TRBJ2-3 TRBV14 TRBD2 CASSRKGVISGIKDTQYF TGTGCCAGCAGCCGCAAGGGGGTAATTAGCGGGATAAAAGATACGCAGTATTTT
once 13 TRBJ2-3 TRBV18 - CASSLAITDTQYF TGTGCCAGCTCACTGGCCATTACAGATACGCAGTATTTT
- 14 TRBJ2-1 TRBV7-2 - CASSLDLGLFEQFF TGTGCCAGCAGCTTAGATCTGGGGTTGTTTGAGCAGTTCTTC
- 14 TRBJ2-7 TRBV10-3 TRBD1 CAISVGDRDAEQYF TGTGCCATCAGTGTAGGGGACAGGGACGCCGAGCAGTACTTC
- 17 TRBJ2-3 TRBV4-1 TRBD2 CASSQDFAAGGQDTQYF TGCGCCAGCAGCCAAGATTTTGCGGCGGGAGGTCAAGATACGCAGTATTTT
few 13 TRBJ1-1 TRBV6-1 - CASTTGTYFSAFF TGTGCCAGCACAACCGGGACATACTTCTCCGCTTTCTTT
- 15 TRBJ2-1 TRBV18 - CASSVIGEDYNEQFF TGTGCCAGCTCCGTGATCGGTGAGGACTACAATGAGCAGTTCTTC
- 14 TRBJ2-1 TRBV7-2 TRBD2 CASLSGRAYNEQFF TGTGCCAGCCTTAGCGGGAGGGCCTACAATGAGCAGTTCTTC
- 15 TRBJ1-1 TRBV30 - CAWSVRGRTNTEAFF TGTGCCTGGAGTGTTCGGGGACGGACGAACACTGAAGCTTTCTTT
- 15 TRBJ1-2 TRBV18 TRBD1 CASSPLDGTGYGYTF TGTGCCAGCTCACCACTAGACGGGACAGGCTATGGCTACACCTTC
- 14 TRBJ2-5 TRBV19 TRBD2 CASRTSGTQETQYF TGTGCCAGTCGGACTAGCGGGACACAAGAGACCCAGTACTTC
many 13 TRBJ2-3 TRBV10-3 - CAISEPRTDTQYF TGTGCCATCAGTGAGCCACGCACAGATACGCAGTATTTT
- 16 TRBJ2-7 TRBV7-6 - CASSLGGWSSSYEQYF TGTGCCAGCAGCTTAGGGGGCTGGAGTAGCTCCTACGAGCAGTACTTC
- 14 TRBJ1-5 TRBV19 - CASSQGDSNQPQHF TGTGCCAGTAGTCAAGGCGATAGCAATCAGCCCCAGCATTTT
- 15 TRBJ2-5 TRBV2 - CASSEWLTKGETQYF TGTGCCAGCAGTGAATGGTTAACGAAGGGGGAGACCCAGTACTTC
- 11 TRBJ2-5 TRBV20-1 - CSAITGETQYF TGCAGTGCGATCACAGGGGAGACCCAGTACTTC
many 14 TRBJ2-5 TRBV2 - CASNQRGGQETQYF TGTGCCAGCAACCAAAGGGGGGGCCAAGAGACCCAGTACTTC
- 13 TRBJ2-7 TRBV6-4 - CASRPGQSYEQYF TGTGCCAGCAGGCCAGGCCAATCCTACGAGCAGTACTTC
few 12 TRBJ2-5 TRBV2 TRBD1 CASEGQQETQYF TGTGCCAGCGAGGGACAGCAGGAGACCCAGTACTTC